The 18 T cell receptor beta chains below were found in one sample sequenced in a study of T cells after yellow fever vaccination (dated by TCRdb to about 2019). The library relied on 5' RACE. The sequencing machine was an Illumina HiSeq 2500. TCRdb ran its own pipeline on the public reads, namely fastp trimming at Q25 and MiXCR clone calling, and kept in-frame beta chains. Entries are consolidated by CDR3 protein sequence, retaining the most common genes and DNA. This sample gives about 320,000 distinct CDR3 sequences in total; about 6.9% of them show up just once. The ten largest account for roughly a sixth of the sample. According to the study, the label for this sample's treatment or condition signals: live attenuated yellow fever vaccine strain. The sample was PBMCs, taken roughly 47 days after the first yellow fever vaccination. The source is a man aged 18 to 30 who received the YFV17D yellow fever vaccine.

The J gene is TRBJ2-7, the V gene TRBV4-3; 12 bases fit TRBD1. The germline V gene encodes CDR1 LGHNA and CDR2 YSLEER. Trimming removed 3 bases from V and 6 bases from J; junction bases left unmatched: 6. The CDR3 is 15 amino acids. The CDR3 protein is CASSHSGTGGSEQYF. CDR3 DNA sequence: TGCGCCAGCAGCCACTCCGGGACAGGGGGCTCCGAGCAGTACTTC.

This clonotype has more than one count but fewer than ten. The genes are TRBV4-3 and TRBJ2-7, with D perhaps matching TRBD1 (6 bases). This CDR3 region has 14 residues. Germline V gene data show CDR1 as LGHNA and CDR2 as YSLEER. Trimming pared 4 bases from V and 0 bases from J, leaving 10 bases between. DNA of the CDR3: TGCGCCAGCAGCCCTCGGGACACCTCCTACGAGCAGTACGTC. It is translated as CASSPRDTSYEQYV.

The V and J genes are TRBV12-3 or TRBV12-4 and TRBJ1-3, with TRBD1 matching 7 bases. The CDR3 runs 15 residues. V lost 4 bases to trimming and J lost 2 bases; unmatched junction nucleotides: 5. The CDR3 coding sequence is TGTGCCAGCAGTTGGACAGGCCAAACTGGAAACACCATATATTTT. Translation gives CASSWTGQTGNTIYF.

CDR3 amino acids: CASSPGDIGWDTQYF. CDR3 DNA: TGTGCCAGCTCACCGGGGGACATCGGGTGGGATACGCAGTATTTT. V gene TRBV18 combines with J gene TRBJ2-3; the D gene is possibly TRBD1 (6 bases). Trimming removed 3 bases from V and 6 bases from J, with 16 bases in between. Germline CDR1 reads KGHSH; CDR2 reads LQKENI. The CDR3 covers 15 residues.

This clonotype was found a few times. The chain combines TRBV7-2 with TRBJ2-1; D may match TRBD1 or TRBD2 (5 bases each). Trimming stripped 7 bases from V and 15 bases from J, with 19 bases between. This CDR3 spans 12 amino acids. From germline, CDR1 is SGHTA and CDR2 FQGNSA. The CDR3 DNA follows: TGTGCCAGCACCGGGGAAGGACACGATAGGTTCTTC. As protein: CASTGEGHDRFF.

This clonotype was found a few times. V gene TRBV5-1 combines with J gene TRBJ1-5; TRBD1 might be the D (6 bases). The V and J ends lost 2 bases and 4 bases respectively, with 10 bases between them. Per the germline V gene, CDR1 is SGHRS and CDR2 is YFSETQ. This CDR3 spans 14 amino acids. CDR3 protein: CASSLIGGNQPQHF. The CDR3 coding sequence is TGCGCCAGCAGCTTAATAGGGGGAAATCAGCCCCAGCATTTT. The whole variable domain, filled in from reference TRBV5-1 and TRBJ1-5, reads KAGVTQTPRYLIKTRGQQVTLSCSPISGHRSVSWYQQTPGQGLQFLFEYFSETQRNKGNFPGRFSGRQFSNSRSEMNVSTLELGDSALYLCASSLIGGNQPQHFGDGTRLSIL.

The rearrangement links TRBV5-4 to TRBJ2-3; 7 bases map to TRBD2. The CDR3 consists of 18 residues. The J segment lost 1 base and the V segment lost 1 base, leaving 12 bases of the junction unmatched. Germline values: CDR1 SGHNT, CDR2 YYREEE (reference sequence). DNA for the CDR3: TGTGCCAGCAGCTTGTTTGGGACCCCAAGCGGGGGCACAGATACGCAGTATTTT. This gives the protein CASSLFGTPSGGTDTQYF.

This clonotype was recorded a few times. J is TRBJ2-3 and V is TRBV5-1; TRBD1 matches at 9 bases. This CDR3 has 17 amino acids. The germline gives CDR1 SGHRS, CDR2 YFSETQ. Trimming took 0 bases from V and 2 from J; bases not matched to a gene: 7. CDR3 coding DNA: TGCGCCAGCAGCTTGGGTCCCGGGACAGGGAACACAGATACGCAGTATTTT. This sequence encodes CASSLGPGTGNTDTQYF.

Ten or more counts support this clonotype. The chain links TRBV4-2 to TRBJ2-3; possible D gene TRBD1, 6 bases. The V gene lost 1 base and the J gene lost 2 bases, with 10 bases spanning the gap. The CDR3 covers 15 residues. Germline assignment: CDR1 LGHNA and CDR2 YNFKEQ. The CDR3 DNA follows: TGTGCCAGCAGCCAAGTTAACAGGGACACAGATACGCAGTATTTT. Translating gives CASSQVNRDTDTQYF.

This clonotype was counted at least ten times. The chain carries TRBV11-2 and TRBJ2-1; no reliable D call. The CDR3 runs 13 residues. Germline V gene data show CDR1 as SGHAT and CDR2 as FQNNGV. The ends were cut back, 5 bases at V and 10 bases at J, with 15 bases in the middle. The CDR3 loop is CASSQVLIREQFF. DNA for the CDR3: TGTGCCAGCAGCCAGGTTCTCATTCGGGAGCAGTTCTTC.

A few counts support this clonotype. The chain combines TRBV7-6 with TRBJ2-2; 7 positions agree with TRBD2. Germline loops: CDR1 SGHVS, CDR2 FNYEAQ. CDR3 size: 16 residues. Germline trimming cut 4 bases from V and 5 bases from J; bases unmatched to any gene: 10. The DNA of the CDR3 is TGTGCCAGCAGCTCCATTGCGGGGGATGAGACCGGGGAGCTGTTTTTT. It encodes CASSSIAGDETGELFF.

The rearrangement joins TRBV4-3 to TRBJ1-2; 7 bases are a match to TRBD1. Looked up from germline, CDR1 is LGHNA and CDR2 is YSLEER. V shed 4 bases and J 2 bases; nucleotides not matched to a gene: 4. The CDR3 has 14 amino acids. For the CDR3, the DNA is TGCGCCAGCAGCCCGGGACAGAAGAACTATGGCTACACCTTC. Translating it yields CASSPGQKNYGYTF.

DNA of the CDR3: TGCGCCAGCGGCCCGGGGCCGTCTGGGGCCAACGTCCTGACTTTC. Translating it yields CASGPGPSGANVLTF. The chain combines TRBV5-1 with TRBJ2-6; the D call may be TRBD1 or TRBD2 (5 bases each). This CDR3 comprises 15 residues. CDR1 and CDR2 from the germline V gene are SGHRS and YFSETQ. V lost 7 bases and J 1 base, leaving 12 bases between the germline ends.

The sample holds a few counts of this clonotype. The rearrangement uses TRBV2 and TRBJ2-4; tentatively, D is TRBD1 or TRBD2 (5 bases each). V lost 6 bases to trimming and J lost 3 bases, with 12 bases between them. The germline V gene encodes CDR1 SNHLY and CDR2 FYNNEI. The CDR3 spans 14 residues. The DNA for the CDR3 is TGTGCCAGCAGAGGGGATGAGGGCAAAAACATTCAGTACTTC. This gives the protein CASRGDEGKNIQYF.

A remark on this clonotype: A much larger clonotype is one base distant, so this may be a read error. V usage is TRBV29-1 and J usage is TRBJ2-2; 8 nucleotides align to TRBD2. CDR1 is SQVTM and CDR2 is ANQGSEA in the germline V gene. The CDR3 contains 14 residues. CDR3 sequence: CSTQGGGNTGEQFF. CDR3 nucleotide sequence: TGCAGCACCCAGGGCGGGGGGAACACCGGGGAGCAGTTTTTT.

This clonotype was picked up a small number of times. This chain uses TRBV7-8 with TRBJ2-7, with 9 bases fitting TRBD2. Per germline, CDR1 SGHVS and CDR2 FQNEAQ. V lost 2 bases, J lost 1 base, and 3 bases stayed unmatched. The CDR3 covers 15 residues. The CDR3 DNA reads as TGTGCCAGCAGCTTAAGCCTAGCGGGATCCTACGAGCAGTACTTC. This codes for CASSLSLAGSYEQYF.

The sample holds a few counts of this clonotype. The CDR3 is CATSAINEQFF. CDR3 DNA sequence: TGTGCCACCAGTGCTATCAATGAGCAGTTCTTC. The J gene is TRBJ2-1, the V gene TRBV24-1; D unclear. V was cut by 5 bases and J by 6 bases, with 4 bases left in between. The V gene's germline CDR1 is KGHDR and CDR2 SFDVKD. The CDR3 length is 11 residues.

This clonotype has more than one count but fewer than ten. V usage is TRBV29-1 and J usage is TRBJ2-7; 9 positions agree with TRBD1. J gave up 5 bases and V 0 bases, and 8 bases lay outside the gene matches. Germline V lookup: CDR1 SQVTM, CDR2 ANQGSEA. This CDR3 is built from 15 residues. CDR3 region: CSVEDTGGASNEQYF. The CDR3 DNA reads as TGCAGCGTTGAAGATACAGGGGGCGCTTCTAACGAGCAGTACTTC.